Listed here are 6 T cell receptor beta chains from one sample, sequenced in a study of spatial heterogeneity in lung cancer. A single record per CDR3 protein comes from TCRdb applying MiXCR to the 5' RACE reads. The data hold tens of thousands of distinct CDR3 sequences, with approximately 12% observed a single time. Documented time point: sample taken at primary tumor resection. Sequencing was performed on PBMCs, taken at surgery. The source of these receptors is a male donor with early-stage non-small cell lung cancer.

The chain employs TRBV11-3 and TRBJ2-5, with 7 bases aligning to TRBD2. Germline-derived CDR1 and CDR2 are SGHNT and YENEEA. CDR3 length: 16 amino acids. V gave up 2 bases and J gave up 2 bases; unmatched junction bases: 8. The DNA of the CDR3 is TGTGCCAGCAGCTTATCCGGGACTATCGGTCAAGAGACCCAGTACTTC. Translation gives CASSLSGTIGQETQYF.

This clonotype has a handful of counts. This chain joins TRBV7-2 and TRBJ1-2, with D maybe TRBD1 (5 bases). CDR1 is SGHTA and CDR2 is FQGNSA in the germline V gene. V was clipped by 4 bases and J by 3 bases, with 12 bases between them. The CDR3 covers 14 residues. CDR3 sequence (DNA): TGTGCCAGCAGCTCCCCCCGCAGGGACTATGGCTACACCTTC. This codes for CASSSPRRDYGYTF.

CDR3: CASSVGVSSYNSPLHF. The CDR3 DNA reads as TGTGCCAGCAGCGTAGGGGTGAGCTCCTATAATTCACCCCTCCACTTT. The chain uses TRBV9 and TRBJ1-6, with D uncertain. In germline, CDR1 is SGDLS, CDR2 YYNGEE. The length of the CDR3 is 16 residues. V lost 0 bases and J lost 0, with 7 bases in between.

This clonotype was detected a few times. The V gene is TRBV7-3, the J gene TRBJ2-2; 7 positions match TRBD1. The CDR3 has 16 residues. V shed 5 bases and J 2 bases; nucleotides not matched to a gene: 8. Germline-derived CDR1 and CDR2 are SGHTA and FQGTGA. CDR3 bases: TGTGCCAGCAGCCGACAGGGAAATCCCAACACCGGGGAGCTGTTTTTT. Encoded protein: CASSRQGNPNTGELFF.

This clonotype was found a few times. The V call is TRBV2, the J call TRBJ1-5; 7 nucleotides align to TRBD1. CDR3 length: 14 amino acids. V lost 2 bases and J lost 7; bases outside the gene matches: 5. The germline gives CDR1 SNHLY, CDR2 FYNNEI. The CDR3 loop reads CASSENRGWQPQHF. The CDR3 DNA is TGTGCCAGCAGTGAAAACAGGGGATGGCAGCCCCAGCATTTT.

The chain links TRBV20-1 to TRBJ1-2, with TRBD1 as a possible D gene (5 bases). V gave up 6 bases and J gave up 6 bases, with 11 bases separating them. CDR1 and CDR2 from the germline V gene are DFQATT and SNEGSKA (reference sequence). The CDR3 is 11 amino acids. CDR3 coding DNA: TGCAGTGCACTAGGACACGATGGCTACACCTTC. It codes for CSALGHDGYTF.